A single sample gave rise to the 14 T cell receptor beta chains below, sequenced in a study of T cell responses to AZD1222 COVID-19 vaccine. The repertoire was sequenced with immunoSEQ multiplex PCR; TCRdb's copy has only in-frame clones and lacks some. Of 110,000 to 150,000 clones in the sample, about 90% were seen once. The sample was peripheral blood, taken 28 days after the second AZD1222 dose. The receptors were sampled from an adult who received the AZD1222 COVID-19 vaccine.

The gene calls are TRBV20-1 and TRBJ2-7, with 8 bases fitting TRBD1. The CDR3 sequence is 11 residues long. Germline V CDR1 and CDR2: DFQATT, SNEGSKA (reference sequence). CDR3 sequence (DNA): TGCAGCGCAGGGGGCGGGTACGAGCAGTACTTC. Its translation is CSAGGGYEQYF.

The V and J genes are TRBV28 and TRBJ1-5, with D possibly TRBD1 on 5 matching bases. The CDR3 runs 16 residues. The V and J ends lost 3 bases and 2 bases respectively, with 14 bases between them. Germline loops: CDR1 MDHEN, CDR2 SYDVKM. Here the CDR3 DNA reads TGTGCCAGCAGTTTGAGGCAGGGTTTCGGCAATCAGCCCCAGCATTTT. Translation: CASSLRQGFGNQPQHF.

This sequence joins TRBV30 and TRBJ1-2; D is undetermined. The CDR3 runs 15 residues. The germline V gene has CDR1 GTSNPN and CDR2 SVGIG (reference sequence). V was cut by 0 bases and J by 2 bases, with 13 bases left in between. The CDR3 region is CAWSVPAGPNYGYTF. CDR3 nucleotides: TGTGCCTGGAGTGTACCGGCAGGACCAAACTATGGCTACACCTTC.

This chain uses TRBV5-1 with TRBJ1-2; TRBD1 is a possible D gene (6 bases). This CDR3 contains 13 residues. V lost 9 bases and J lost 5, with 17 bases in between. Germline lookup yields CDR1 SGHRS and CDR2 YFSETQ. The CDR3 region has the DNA TGCGCCACGGGTAGGGGGACGGGATATGGCTACACCTTC. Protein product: CATGRGTGYGYTF. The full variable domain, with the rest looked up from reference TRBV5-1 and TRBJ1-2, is KAGVTQTPRYLIKTRGQQVTLSCSPISGHRSVSWYQQTPGQGLQFLFEYFSETQRNKGNFPGRFSGRQFSNSRSEMNVSTLELGDSALYLCATGRGTGYGYTFGSGTRLTVV.

The CDR3 loop reads CASSSQGPGEQYF. The CDR3 DNA sequence: TGTGCCAGCAGTTCACAGGGGCCGGGGGAGCAGTACTTC. V usage is TRBV12-3 or TRBV12-4 and J usage is TRBJ2-7, with 7 bases matching TRBD1. The CDR3 runs to 13 residues. The junction had 7 bases not matched to a gene; V was cut back by 4 bases and J by 7 bases.

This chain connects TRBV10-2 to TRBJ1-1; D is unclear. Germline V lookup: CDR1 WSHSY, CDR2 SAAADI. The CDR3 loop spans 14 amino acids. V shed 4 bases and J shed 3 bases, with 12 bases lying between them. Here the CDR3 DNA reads TGCGCCAGCAGTGTGGAGGGATTTGACACTGAAGCTTTCTTT. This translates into CASSVEGFDTEAFF.

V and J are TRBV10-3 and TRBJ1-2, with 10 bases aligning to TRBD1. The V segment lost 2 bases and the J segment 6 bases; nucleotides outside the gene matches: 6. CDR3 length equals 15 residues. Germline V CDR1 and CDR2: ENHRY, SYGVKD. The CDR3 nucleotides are TGTGCCATCAGTGAGACCCCGGGACAGGGGAATGGCTACACCTTC. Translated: CAISETPGQGNGYTF.

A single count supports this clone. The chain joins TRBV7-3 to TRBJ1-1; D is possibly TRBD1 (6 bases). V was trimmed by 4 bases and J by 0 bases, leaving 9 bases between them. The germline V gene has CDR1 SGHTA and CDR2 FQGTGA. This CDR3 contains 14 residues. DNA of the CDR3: TGTGCCAGCAGCTCAGGGGATATGAACACTGAAGCTTTCTTT. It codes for CASSSGDMNTEAFF.

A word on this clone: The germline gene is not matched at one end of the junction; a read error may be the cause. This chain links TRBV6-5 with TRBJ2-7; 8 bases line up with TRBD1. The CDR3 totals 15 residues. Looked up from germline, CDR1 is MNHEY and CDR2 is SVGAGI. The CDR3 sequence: CASSYLDRDIYEQYF. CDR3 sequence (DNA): TGTGCCAGCAGCTACTTGGACAGGGACATCTACGAGCAGTACTTC.

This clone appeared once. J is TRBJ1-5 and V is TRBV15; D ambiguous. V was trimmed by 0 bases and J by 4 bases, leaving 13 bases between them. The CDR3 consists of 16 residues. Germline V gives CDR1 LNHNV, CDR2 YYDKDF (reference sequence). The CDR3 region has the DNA TGTGCCACCAGCAGAGATACGGGGATTCTGAATCAGCCCCAGCATTTT. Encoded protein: CATSRDTGILNQPQHF. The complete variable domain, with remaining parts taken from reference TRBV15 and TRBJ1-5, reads DAMVIQNPRYQVTQFGKPVTLSCSQTLNHNVMYWYQQKSSQAPKLLFHYYDKDFNNEADTPDNFQSRRPNTSFCFLDIRSPGLGDTAMYLCATSRDTGILNQPQHFGDGTRLSIL.

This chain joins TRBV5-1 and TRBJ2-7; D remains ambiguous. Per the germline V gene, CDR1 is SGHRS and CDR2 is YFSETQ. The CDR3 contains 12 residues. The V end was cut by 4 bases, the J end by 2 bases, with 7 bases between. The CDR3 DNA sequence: TGCGCCAGCAGCCATGGTACCTACGAGCAGTACTTC. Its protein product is CASSHGTYEQYF.

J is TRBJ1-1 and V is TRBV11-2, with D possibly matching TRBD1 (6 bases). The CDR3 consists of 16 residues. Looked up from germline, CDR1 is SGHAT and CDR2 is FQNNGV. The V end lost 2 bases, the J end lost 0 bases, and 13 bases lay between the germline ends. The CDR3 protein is CASSLTGGAMNTEAFF. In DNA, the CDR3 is TGTGCCAGCAGCTTAACGGGGGGGGCTATGAACACTGAAGCTTTCTTT.

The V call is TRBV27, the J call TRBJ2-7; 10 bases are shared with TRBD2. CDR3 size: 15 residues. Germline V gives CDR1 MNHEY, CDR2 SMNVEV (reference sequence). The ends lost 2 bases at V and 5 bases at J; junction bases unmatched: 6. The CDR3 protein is CASSLLAGVSDEQYF. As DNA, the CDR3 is TGTGCCAGCAGTTTACTAGCGGGAGTTTCTGACGAGCAGTACTTC.

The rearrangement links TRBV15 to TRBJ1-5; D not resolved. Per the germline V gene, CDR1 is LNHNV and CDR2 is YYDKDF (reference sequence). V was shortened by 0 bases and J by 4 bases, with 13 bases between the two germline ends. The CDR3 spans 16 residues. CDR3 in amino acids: CATSRDLAQPNQPQHF. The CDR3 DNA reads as TGTGCCACCAGCAGAGATCTAGCACAGCCGAATCAGCCCCAGCATTTT.